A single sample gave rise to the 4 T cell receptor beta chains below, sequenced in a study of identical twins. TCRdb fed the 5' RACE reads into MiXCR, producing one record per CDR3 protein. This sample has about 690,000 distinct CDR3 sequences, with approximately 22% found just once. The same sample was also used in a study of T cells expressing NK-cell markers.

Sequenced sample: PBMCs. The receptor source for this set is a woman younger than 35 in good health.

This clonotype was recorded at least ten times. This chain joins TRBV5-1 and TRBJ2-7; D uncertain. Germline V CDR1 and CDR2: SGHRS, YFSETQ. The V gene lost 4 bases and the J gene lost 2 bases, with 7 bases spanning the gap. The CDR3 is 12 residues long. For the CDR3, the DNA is TGCGCCAGCAGCCTGGATGCCTACGAGCAGTACTTC. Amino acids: CASSLDAYEQYF.

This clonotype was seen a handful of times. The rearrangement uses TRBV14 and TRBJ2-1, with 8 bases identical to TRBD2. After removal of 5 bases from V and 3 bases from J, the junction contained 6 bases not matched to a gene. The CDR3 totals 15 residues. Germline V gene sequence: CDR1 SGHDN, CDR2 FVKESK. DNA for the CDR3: TGTGCCAGCAGCACCCGGACTAGCTTCTACAATGAGCAGTTCTTC. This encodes CASSTRTSFYNEQFF.

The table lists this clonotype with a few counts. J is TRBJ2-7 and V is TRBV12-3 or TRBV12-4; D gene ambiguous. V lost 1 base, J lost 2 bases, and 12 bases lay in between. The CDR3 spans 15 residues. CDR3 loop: CASSLGSVRPYEQYF. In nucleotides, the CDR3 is TGTGCCAGCAGTTTAGGGTCGGTCCGACCCTACGAGCAGTACTTC.

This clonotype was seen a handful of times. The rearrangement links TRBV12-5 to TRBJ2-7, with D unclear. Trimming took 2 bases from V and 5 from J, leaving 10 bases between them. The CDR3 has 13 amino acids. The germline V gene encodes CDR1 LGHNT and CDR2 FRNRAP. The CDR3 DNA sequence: TGTGCTAGTGGTTTGTCCCCCAGCCACGAGCAGTACTTC. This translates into CASGLSPSHEQYF.